This TCR beta chain was sequenced for a study of blood T cell repertoires in COVID-19. Study-wide background: The study drew acute and convalescent COVID-19 samples from the United States, Italy and Spain. PBMCs, B-cell-depleted T cells, or T cells were the source of the cDNA or gDNA that made up the material.

Sequencing was performed with immunoSEQ multiplex PCR; in TCRdb, only in-frame clones are kept and a portion is missing. Counted here are 140,000 to 150,000 clones, under 90% occurring once; the ten biggest clones make up 3.5%. There are 13 residues in the CDR3. Trimming stripped 0 bases from V and 5 bases from J, with 7 bases between. Germline assignment: CDR1 MGHRA and CDR2 YSYEKL. This clone was observed a handful of times. The receptor comes from a man between 65 and 80 years old who had recovered from COVID-19. The sample consisted of peripheral blood. The chain recombines TRBV4-1 with TRBJ1-1; no clear D gene. The CDR3 DNA reads TGCGCCAGCAGCCAAGATGAGGGAACTGAAGCTTTCTTT. This sequence encodes CASSQDEGTEAFF.